Listed below are T cell receptor beta chains from one sample, sequenced in a study of OX40 agonist ivuxolimab in advanced cancers. TCRdb's copy holds only in-frame clones and misses some; the assay was immunoSEQ multiplex PCR. The sample lists roughly 41,000 clones, around 87% occurring once. Sequenced here: CD4+ or CD8+ T cells sorted from blood, sampled in a trial of the OX40 agonist ivuxolimab. Every receptor here comes from an adult with an advanced solid tumor such as melanoma, head and neck, liver or kidney cancer. The CDR3 runs from the conserved cysteine through the conserved F or W. A D gene is named only where the DNA matches it firmly. Clone size, where shown, is once, few, many, or a class for clones that have expanded.

j_gene: TRBJ1-1; v_gene: TRBV6-5; abundance: few; d_gene: -; CDR3aa: CASSFRGNTEAFF; CDR3nt: TGTGCCAGCAGTTTCCGGGGAAACACTGAAGCTTTCTTT
j_gene: TRBJ1-1; v_gene: TRBV6-1; abundance: -; d_gene: -; CDR3aa: CASSRESLEAFF; CDR3nt: TGTGCCAGCAGTCGGGAAAGTCTTGAAGCTTTCTTT
j_gene: TRBJ2-7; v_gene: TRBV7-9; abundance: once; d_gene: TRBD1; CDR3aa: CASSHGQGYEQYF; CDR3nt: TGTGCCAGCAGCCACGGACAGGGGTACGAGCAGTACTTC
j_gene: TRBJ2-7; v_gene: TRBV12-5; abundance: -; d_gene: -; CDR3aa: CASALGYEQYF; CDR3nt: TGTGCCTCAGCTTTGGGCTACGAGCAGTACTTC
j_gene: TRBJ2-4; v_gene: TRBV9; abundance: -; d_gene: TRBD1; CDR3aa: CASSAGQGDVLLQYF; CDR3nt: TGTGCCAGCAGCGCCGGACAGGGTGACGTTTTACTTCAGTACTTC
j_gene: TRBJ1-1; v_gene: TRBV7-2; abundance: few; d_gene: -; CDR3aa: CASSIMRGNTEAFF; CDR3nt: TGTGCCAGCAGCATTATGCGAGGGAACACTGAAGCTTTCTTT
j_gene: TRBJ2-7; v_gene: TRBV6-6; abundance: -; d_gene: -; CDR3aa: CASTGTPTYEQYF; CDR3nt: TGTGCCAGTACCGGGACACCGACCTACGAGCAGTACTTC
j_gene: TRBJ1-3; v_gene: TRBV7-9; abundance: -; d_gene: TRBD1; CDR3aa: CASSPRDSKSSGNTIYF; CDR3nt: TGTGCCAGCAGCCCGCGGGACAGTAAGTCCTCTGGAAACACCATATATTTT
j_gene: TRBJ2-1; v_gene: TRBV7-3; abundance: -; d_gene: TRBD1; CDR3aa: CASSLTRTGGWNEQFF; CDR3nt: TGTGCCAGCAGCTTAACCAGGACAGGGGGGTGGAATGAGCAGTTCTTC
j_gene: TRBJ1-2; v_gene: TRBV2; abundance: -; d_gene: -; CDR3aa: CASSEGLGTYGYTF; CDR3nt: TGTGCCAGCAGTGAAGGACTAGGGACGTATGGCTACACCTTC